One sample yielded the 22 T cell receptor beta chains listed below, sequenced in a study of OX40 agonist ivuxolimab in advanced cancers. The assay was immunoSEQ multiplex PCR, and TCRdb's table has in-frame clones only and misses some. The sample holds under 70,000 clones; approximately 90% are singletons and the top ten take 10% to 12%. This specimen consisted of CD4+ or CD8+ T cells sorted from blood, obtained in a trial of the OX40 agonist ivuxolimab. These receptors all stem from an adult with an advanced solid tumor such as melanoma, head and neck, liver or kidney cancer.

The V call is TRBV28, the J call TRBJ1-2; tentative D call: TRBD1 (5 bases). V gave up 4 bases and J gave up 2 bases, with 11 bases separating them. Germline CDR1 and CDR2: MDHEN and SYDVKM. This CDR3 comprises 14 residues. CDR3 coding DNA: TGTGCCAGCAGTTCGGGACGGACGAACTATGGCTACACCTTC. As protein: CASSSGRTNYGYTF.

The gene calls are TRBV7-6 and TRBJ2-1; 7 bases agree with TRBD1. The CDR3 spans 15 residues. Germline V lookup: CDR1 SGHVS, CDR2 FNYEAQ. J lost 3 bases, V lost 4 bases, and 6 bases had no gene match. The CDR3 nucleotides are TGTGCCAGCAGCTCTCCCGGGACAGTCTACAATGAGCAGTTCTTC. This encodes CASSSPGTVYNEQFF.

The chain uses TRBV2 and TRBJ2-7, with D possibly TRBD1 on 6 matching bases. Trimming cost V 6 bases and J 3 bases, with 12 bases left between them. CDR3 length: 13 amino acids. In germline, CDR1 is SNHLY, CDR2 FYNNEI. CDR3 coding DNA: TGTGCCAGCAGCAGAATGGACAGCTACGAGCAGTACTTC. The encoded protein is CASSRMDSYEQYF.

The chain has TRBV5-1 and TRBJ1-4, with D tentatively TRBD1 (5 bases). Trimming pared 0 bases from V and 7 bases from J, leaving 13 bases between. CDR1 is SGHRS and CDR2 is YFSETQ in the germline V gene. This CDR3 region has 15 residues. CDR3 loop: CASSLGGAYTEKLFF. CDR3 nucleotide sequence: TGCGCCAGCAGCTTGGGAGGGGCGTATACTGAAAAACTGTTTTTT.

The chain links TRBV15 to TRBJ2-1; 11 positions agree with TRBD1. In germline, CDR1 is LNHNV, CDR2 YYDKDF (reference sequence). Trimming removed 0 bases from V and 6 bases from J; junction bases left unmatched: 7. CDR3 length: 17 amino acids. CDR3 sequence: CATSRDQIGTGGNEQFF. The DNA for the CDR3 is TGTGCCACCAGCAGAGATCAGATCGGGACAGGGGGCAATGAGCAGTTCTTC. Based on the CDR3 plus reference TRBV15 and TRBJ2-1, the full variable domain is DAMVIQNPRYQVTQFGKPVTLSCSQTLNHNVMYWYQQKSSQAPKLLFHYYDKDFNNEADTPDNFQSRRPNTSFCFLDIRSPGLGDTAMYLCATSRDQIGTGGNEQFFGPGTRLTVL.

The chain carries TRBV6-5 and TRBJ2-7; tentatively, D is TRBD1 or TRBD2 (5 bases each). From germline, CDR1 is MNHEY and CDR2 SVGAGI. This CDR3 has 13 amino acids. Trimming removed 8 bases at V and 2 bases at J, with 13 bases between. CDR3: CASEGYLTYEQYF. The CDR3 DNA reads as TGTGCCAGCGAGGGGTACTTAACCTACGAGCAGTACTTC.

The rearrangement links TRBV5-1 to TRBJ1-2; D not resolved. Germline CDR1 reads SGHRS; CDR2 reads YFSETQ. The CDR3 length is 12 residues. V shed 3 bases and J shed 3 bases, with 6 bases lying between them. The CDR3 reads CASSYNYYGYTF. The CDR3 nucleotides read TGCGCCAGCAGCTACAACTACTATGGCTACACCTTC.

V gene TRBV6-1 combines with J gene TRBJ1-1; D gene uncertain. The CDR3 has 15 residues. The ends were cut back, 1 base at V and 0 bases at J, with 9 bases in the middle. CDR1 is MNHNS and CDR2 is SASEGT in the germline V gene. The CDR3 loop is CASSEEGYMNTEAFF. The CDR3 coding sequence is TGTGCCAGCAGTGAAGAGGGCTACATGAACACTGAAGCTTTCTTT.

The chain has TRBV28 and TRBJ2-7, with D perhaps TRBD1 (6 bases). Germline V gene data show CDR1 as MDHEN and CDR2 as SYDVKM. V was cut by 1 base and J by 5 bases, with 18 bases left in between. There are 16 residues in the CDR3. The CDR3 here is CASSLFSGGRGDEQYF. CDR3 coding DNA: TGTGCCAGCAGTTTATTTTCCGGTGGCAGGGGAGACGAGCAGTACTTC.

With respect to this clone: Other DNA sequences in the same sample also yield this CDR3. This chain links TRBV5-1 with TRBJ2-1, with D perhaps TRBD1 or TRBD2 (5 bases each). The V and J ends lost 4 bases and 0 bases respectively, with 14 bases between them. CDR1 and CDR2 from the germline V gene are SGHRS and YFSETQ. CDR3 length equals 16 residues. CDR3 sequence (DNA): TGCGCCAGCAGCCTTCAATCAGGGAGCTCCTACAATGAGCAGTTCTTC. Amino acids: CASSLQSGSSYNEQFF.

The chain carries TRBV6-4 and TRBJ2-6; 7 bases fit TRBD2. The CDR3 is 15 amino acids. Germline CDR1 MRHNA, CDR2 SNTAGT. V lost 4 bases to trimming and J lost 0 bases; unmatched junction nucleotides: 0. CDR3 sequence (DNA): TGTGCCAGCAGTGGCGGGGGCTCTGGGGCCAACGTCCTGACTTTC. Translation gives CASSGGGSGANVLTF.

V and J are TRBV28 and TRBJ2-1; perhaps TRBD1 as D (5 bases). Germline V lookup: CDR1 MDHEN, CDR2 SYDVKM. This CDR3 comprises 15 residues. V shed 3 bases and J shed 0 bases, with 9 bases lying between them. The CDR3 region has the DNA TGTGCCAGCAGTTTTCTGGGGCTCTCCTACAATGAGCAGTTCTTC. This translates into CASSFLGLSYNEQFF.

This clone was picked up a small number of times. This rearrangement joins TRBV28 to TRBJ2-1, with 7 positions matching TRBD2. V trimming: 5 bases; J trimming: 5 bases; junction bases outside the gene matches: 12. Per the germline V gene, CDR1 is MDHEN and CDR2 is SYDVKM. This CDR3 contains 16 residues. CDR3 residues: CASSRTTSFSHNEQFF. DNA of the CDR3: TGTGCCAGCAGTCGAACGACTAGCTTTTCACACAATGAGCAGTTCTTC.

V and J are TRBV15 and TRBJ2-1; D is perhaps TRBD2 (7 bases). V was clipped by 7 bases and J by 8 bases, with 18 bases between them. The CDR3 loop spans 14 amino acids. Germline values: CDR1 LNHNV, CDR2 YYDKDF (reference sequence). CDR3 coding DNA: TGTGCCACCAATCCTTACGGGGGGCCGGATGAGCAGTTCTTC. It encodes CATNPYGGPDEQFF.

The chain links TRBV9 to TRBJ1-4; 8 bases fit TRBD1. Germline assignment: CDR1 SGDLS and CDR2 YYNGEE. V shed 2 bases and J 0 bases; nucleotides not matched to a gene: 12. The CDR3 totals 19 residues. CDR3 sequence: CASSVGRRGRAPTNEKLFF. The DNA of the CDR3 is TGTGCCAGCAGCGTCGGACGCAGGGGGCGGGCTCCAACTAATGAAAAACTGTTTTTT.

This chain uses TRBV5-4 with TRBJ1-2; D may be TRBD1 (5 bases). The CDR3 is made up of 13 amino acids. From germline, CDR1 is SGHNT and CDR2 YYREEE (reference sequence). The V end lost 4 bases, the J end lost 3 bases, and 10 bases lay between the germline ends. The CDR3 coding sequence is TGTGCCAGCAGCGGGGGAGGGGACTATGGCTACACCTTC. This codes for CASSGGGDYGYTF. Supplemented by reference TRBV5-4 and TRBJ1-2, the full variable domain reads ETGVTQSPTHLIKTRGQQVTLRCSSQSGHNTVSWYQQALGQGPQFIFQYYREEENGRGNFPPRFSGLQFPNYSSELNVNALELDDSALYLCASSGGGDYGYTFGSGTRLTVV.

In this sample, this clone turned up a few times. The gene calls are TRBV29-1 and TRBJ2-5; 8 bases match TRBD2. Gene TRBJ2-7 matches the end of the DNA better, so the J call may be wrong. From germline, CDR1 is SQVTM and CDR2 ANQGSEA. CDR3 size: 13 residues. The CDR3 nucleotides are TGCAGCGTTGTGAGTCGGGAGGGACCCGAGCAGTACTTC. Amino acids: CSVVSREGPEQYF.

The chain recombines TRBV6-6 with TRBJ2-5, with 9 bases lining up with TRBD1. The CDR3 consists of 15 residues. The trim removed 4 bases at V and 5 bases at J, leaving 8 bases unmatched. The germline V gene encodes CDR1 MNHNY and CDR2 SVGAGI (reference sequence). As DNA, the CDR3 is TGTGCCAGCAGTTGGGGGACAGGGATTGGGGAGACCCAGTACTTC. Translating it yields CASSWGTGIGETQYF.

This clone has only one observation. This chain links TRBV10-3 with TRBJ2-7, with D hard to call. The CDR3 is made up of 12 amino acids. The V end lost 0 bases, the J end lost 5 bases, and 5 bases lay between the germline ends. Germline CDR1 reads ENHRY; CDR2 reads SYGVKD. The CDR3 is CAISESYHEQYF. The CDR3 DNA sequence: TGTGCCATCAGTGAGTCGTACCACGAGCAGTACTTC.

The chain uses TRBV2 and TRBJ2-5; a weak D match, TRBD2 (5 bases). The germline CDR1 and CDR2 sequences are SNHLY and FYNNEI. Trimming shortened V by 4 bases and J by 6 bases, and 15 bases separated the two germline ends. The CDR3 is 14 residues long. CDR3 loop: CASSGTSNRKTQYF. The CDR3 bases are TGTGCCAGCAGTGGAACTAGTAATAGGAAGACCCAGTACTTC.

CDR3 bases: TGTGCCAGCAGTTCGGGACTACACACAGATACGCAGTATTTT. This translates into CASSSGLHTDTQYF. The chain couples TRBV28 to TRBJ2-3; 7 bases align to TRBD2. J lost 2 bases, V lost 4 bases, and 3 bases had no gene match. Per germline, CDR1 MDHEN and CDR2 SYDVKM. The CDR3 consists of 14 residues.

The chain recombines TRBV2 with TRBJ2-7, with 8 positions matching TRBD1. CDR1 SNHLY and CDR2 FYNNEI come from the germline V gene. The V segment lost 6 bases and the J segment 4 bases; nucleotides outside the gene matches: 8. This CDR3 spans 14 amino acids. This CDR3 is CASRKTGALYEQYF. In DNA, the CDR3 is TGTGCCAGCAGAAAGACAGGGGCGCTTTACGAGCAGTACTTC.